These T cell receptor beta chains were read from a single sample in a study of metastatic and nonmetastatic thyroid tumors. TCRdb reprocessed the PCR reads via MiXCR. In the table there are some 84,000 clones, around 9.2% of which are singletons. Specimen: blood. The receptor set was obtained from a female donor with papillary thyroid cancer or a benign thyroid nodule (not recorded which). Some clones in this sample may be carry-over from other donors' samples. Each CDR3 is given with its conserved first and last residue. A D gene is named only where the DNA matches it firmly. Not every row has a clone size; where given, it reads once, few, many or a size class.

TGTGCCAGCAGCCTCGGACAGGGGACAGATACGCAGTATTTT CASSLGQGTDTQYF many TRBJ2-3 TRBD1 TRBV6-1
TGTGCCAGCAGTTTGTTGGGGGTGCAGTTCTTC CASSLLGVQFF many TRBJ2-1 - TRBV12-3/TRBV12-4
TGTGCCAGCAGCCGGACAGGGGACGGCTACACCTTC CASSRTGDGYTF many TRBJ1-2 TRBD1 TRBV6-1
TGCAGCGTTGAAGGTCGCCGGAACTACGAGCAGTACTTC CSVEGRRNYEQYF few TRBJ2-7 - TRBV29-1
TGCGCCAGCAGCTTGGCCGAACTAGCGGGAGCCTACGAGCAGTACTTC CASSLAELAGAYEQYF once TRBJ2-7 TRBD2 TRBV5-1
TGTGCCAGCAGCGTCCTTTCGGCAGGGGGCACAGATACGCAGTATTTT CASSVLSAGGTDTQYF many TRBJ2-3 - TRBV9
TGTGCCAGCAGCTTTGTGGTGGCGACGGGGGAGGGAAACATTCAGTACTTC CASSFVVATGEGNIQYF few TRBJ2-4 TRBD2 TRBV7-9
TGTGCCAGCAGTCACACAGGGGTTAATGAAAAACTGTTTTTT CASSHTGVNEKLFF many TRBJ1-4 TRBD1 TRBV7-9
TGCAGTGCTAGAGACACGGGACAGGGAATGATAGATGGCTACACCTTC CSARDTGQGMIDGYTF few TRBJ1-2 TRBD1 TRBV20-1
TGTGCCAGTAGTATTCGGGAGGGGCGAGCAACTAATGAAAAACTGTTTTTT CASSIREGRATNEKLFF many TRBJ1-4 - TRBV19
TGTGCCAGCAGTGCCAACAGGGAATCCACTGAAGCTTTCTTT CASSANRESTEAFF many TRBJ1-1 - TRBV6-4
TGTGCCAGTAAAAGCGGGACCTCCTACAATGAGCAGTTCTTC CASKSGTSYNEQFF many TRBJ2-1 TRBD2 TRBV6-1
TGCAGTGCTAGAAAGGGGTCCAATGAGCAGTTCTTC CSARKGSNEQFF many TRBJ2-1 - TRBV20-1
TGTGCCAGTACGCGGGGGGGCTCCTACAATGAGCAGTTCTTC CASTRGGSYNEQFF many TRBJ2-1 TRBD2 TRBV19
TGTGCCAGCAGCCCGGGTCCGGGGATGGAAGGCATTCAGTACTTC CASSPGPGMEGIQYF - TRBJ2-4 - TRBV5-6
TGCAGTGCTAGTACAGGAGATTTGTTCGAGCAGTACTTC CSASTGDLFEQYF many TRBJ2-7 - TRBV20-1
TGCAGTGCCGGGGTGGGCGGGTATGGCTACACCTTC CSAGVGGYGYTF many TRBJ1-2 - TRBV20-1
TGTGCCACGTACACAGGGCGAGCTTTCTTT CATYTGRAFF many TRBJ1-1 - TRBV6-1
TGTGCCGGCAGCGTAGTAGGAGCTAGCACAGATACGCAGTATTTT CAGSVVGASTDTQYF - TRBJ2-3 - TRBV9
TGTGCCAGCAGTGAGGGACTAGTCGACTACGAGCAGTACTTC CASSEGLVDYEQYF many TRBJ2-7 TRBD2 TRBV2
TGTGCCAGTAGCCCGACAGGGAAAGAGACCCAGTACTTC CASSPTGKETQYF many TRBJ2-5 TRBD1 TRBV19
TGTGCCAGCAGTGGGGACAGGGGGTACAATGAAGCTTTCTTT CASSGDRGYNEAFF many TRBJ1-1 TRBD1 TRBV11-2
TGTGCCAGCAGCCGGGGACAGCATTACAATGAGCAGTTCTTC CASSRGQHYNEQFF many TRBJ2-1 TRBD1 TRBV27
TGTGCCAGCAGCCCTACTAGGACGGGAGGGACCCAGTACTTC CASSPTRTGGTQYF many TRBJ2-5 TRBD2 TRBV3-1
TGTGCCAGCGCGATAACCGGGGAGCTGTTTTTT CASAITGELFF many TRBJ2-2 - TRBV28
TGTGCCAGCAGCGGACTAGCGGGGGCCTTCGCCGGGGAGCTGTTTTTT CASSGLAGAFAGELFF many TRBJ2-2 TRBD2 TRBV14
TGTGCCAGCAGTTTTAGTGGACAGGTTGAACATGGCTACACCTTC CASSFSGQVEHGYTF few TRBJ1-2 TRBD1 TRBV28
TGTGCCAGCAGCAACCGGGACACAGATACGCAGTATTTT CASSNRDTDTQYF many TRBJ2-3 - TRBV12-3/TRBV12-4
TGTGCCACCGCCGGGGGGACTGGGCTAGCAGATACGCAGTATTTT CATAGGTGLADTQYF many TRBJ2-3 TRBD2 TRBV5-6
TGTGCCAGCAGTTACACCGGGACAGGGACAGGTTCGGGCGAGCAGTACTTC CASSYTGTGTGSGEQYF few TRBJ2-7 TRBD1 TRBV6-2/TRBV6-3
TGCGCCAGCAGTACTAAGGGAGGGACATCCGGCTACACCTTC CASSTKGGTSGYTF many TRBJ1-2 - TRBV10-2
TGTGCCAGCAGTTTTCGATCCGGGACAGGGGGCGGGGAGCTGTTTTTT CASSFRSGTGGGELFF many TRBJ2-2 TRBD1 TRBV7-8
TGCAGTGCTATGCTCAGTGAAACTGAAGCTTTCTTT CSAMLSETEAFF - TRBJ1-1 - TRBV20-1
TGCAGTGCTCTCCGGGACAGCCATCGAAAACTGTTTTTT CSALRDSHRKLFF few TRBJ1-4 TRBD1 TRBV20-1
TGTGCCTGGAGTGTACAGTCAGGGGCAAACCTAGCCAAAAACATTCAGTACTTC CAWSVQSGANLAKNIQYF few TRBJ2-4 - TRBV30
TGTGCCATCAGGGAGGACTTCACAGATACGCAGTATTTT CAIREDFTDTQYF many TRBJ2-3 - TRBV10-3
TGTGCCACCAGCCCCAAAGGGACAGCGGATAATTCACCCCTCCACTTT CATSPKGTADNSPLHF many TRBJ1-6 TRBD1 TRBV15
TGTGCCAGCAGGGTATCGGGACTTGACACAGATACGCAGTATTTT CASRVSGLDTDTQYF many TRBJ2-3 - TRBV11-1
TGTGCCAGCTCACCCGTTCCAGGCTCTGGAAACACCATATATTTT CASSPVPGSGNTIYF - TRBJ1-3 - TRBV18
TGTGCCAGCAGCCTCCGGGACTACCTAGCGGGTGGGCAGTTCTTC CASSLRDYLAGGQFF many TRBJ2-1 TRBD2 TRBV7-9
TGTGCCAGCAGTGACTCTGTGGGCGGAGGCACAGATACGCAGTATTTT CASSDSVGGGTDTQYF many TRBJ2-3 - TRBV6-4